The 18 T cell receptor beta chains below all came from one sample that was sequenced in a study of cytomegalovirus exposure and HLA in healthy donors. PCR employed 60 Vbeta and 13 Jbeta primers. Using immunoSEQ multiplex PCR, the repertoire was profiled, and TCRdb retains in-frame clones only, with some absent. Of about 110,000 clones listed, roughly 80% were seen once; the top ten hold over 5%. The sample consisted of PBMCs. The receptors originated from a female donor in good health and CMV-seropositive.

The gene calls are TRBV7-9 and TRBJ1-1; D might be TRBD1 (5 bases). CDR3 length: 16 residues. In germline, CDR1 is SEHNR, CDR2 FQNEAQ (reference sequence). The V gene lost 5 bases and the J gene lost 0 bases, with 16 bases spanning the gap. The DNA of the CDR3 is TGTGCCAGCAGCCAACACACAGGCGCTATGAACACTGAAGCTTTCTTT. Translated: CASSQHTGAMNTEAFF.

V is TRBV28 and J is TRBJ1-3; D not resolved. Germline CDR1 is MDHEN and CDR2 is SYDVKM. This CDR3 is built from 12 residues. The germline V and J ends were trimmed by 8 bases and 4 bases, with 9 bases remaining between them. The CDR3 bases are TGTGCCAGCCACGGAGAGGGAAACACCATATATTTT. It translates to CASHGEGNTIYF.

The chain links TRBV30 to TRBJ2-7, with 11 positions matching TRBD2. CDR1 is GTSNPN, CDR2 SVGIG, per germline (reference sequence). The CDR3 extends over 14 amino acids. V lost 3 bases, J lost 9 bases, and 10 bases stayed unmatched. CDR3 coding DNA: TGTGCCTGGAGCACAACTAGCGGGAGATCTGCGCAGTACTTC. This encodes CAWSTTSGRSAQYF.

This sequence joins TRBV5-1 and TRBJ2-7, with D perhaps matching TRBD1 (5 bases). Germline CDR1 and CDR2: SGHRS and YFSETQ. The CDR3 runs to 12 residues. V gave up 2 bases and J gave up 6 bases, with 9 bases separating them. The DNA of the CDR3 is TGCGCCAGCAGCTTCTCCCAGGGCGAGCAGTACTTC. Translated: CASSFSQGEQYF.

This clone was seen more than once but under ten times. This chain uses TRBV5-1 with TRBJ2-7; 11 positions match TRBD2. The germline V gene has CDR1 SGHRS and CDR2 YFSETQ. This CDR3 has 15 amino acids. The V gene end was trimmed by 4 bases and the J gene end by 2 bases; junction bases not matched to a gene: 5. CDR3 residues: CASSLRTSGPYEQYF. The CDR3 DNA reads TGCGCCAGCAGCCTACGGACTAGCGGGCCCTACGAGCAGTACTTC.

This clone was picked up a small number of times. The chain is built from TRBV9 and TRBJ1-2; the match to TRBD1 covers 9 bases. The CDR3 extends over 16 amino acids. V lost 4 bases, J lost 5 bases, and 12 bases stayed unmatched. The germline CDR1 and CDR2 sequences are SGDLS and YYNGEE. CDR3 sequence (DNA): TGTGCCAGCAGCCTCTGGGACAGGGTAACCTCTTATGGCTACACCTTC. The encoded protein is CASSLWDRVTSYGYTF.

The V call is TRBV5-1, the J call TRBJ2-1; 8 bases map to TRBD2. Per germline, CDR1 SGHRS and CDR2 YFSETQ. J gave up 4 bases and V 3 bases, and 6 bases lay outside the gene matches. The CDR3 extends over 15 amino acids. The DNA for the CDR3 is TGCGCCAGCAGCTCCGCGGGCGGGGGGTACAATGAGCAGTTCTTC. Translated: CASSSAGGGYNEQFF.

This chain connects TRBV2 to TRBJ1-1; D unresolved. The CDR3 is 14 residues long. V was trimmed by 3 bases and J by 0 bases, leaving 8 bases between them. Germline V lookup: CDR1 SNHLY, CDR2 FYNNEI. CDR3 in DNA: TGTGCCAGCAGTGATCACCAGATGAACACTGAAGCTTTCTTT. Protein sequence: CASSDHQMNTEAFF.

The chain is built from TRBV9 and TRBJ2-3, with 7 bases identical to TRBD2. V lost 0 bases to trimming and J lost 3 bases; unmatched junction nucleotides: 4. Germline CDR1 SGDLS, CDR2 YYNGEE. This CDR3 has 15 residues. CDR3 in DNA: TGTGCCAGCAGCGTAGCGGGGGGTAATACAGATACGCAGTATTTT. Amino acid sequence: CASSVAGGNTDTQYF.

Written as DNA, the CDR3 is TGTGCCATCAGTGAGTTAGCAAACACCGGGGAGCTGTTTTTT. Translation gives CAISELANTGELFF. The chain recombines TRBV10-3 with TRBJ2-2, with no clear D. This CDR3 has 14 amino acids. Germline lookup yields CDR1 ENHRY and CDR2 SYGVKD. Trimming pared 1 base from V and 2 bases from J, leaving 5 bases between.

This chain connects TRBV5-1 to TRBJ2-1; 7 nucleotides agree with TRBD1. Germline CDR1 reads SGHRS; CDR2 reads YFSETQ. With 2 bases clipped from V and 7 bases from J, the junction kept 0 bases outside the gene matches. The length of the CDR3 is 12 residues. CDR3: CASSLQGNEQFF. Written as DNA, the CDR3 is TGCGCCAGCAGCTTACAGGGGAATGAGCAGTTCTTC. The full variable domain, its missing parts supplied by reference TRBV5-1 and TRBJ2-1, is KAGVTQTPRYLIKTRGQQVTLSCSPISGHRSVSWYQQTPGQGLQFLFEYFSETQRNKGNFPGRFSGRQFSNSRSEMNVSTLELGDSALYLCASSLQGNEQFFGPGTRLTVL.

CDR3 DNA sequence: TGTGCCAGTAGACGGGACAGACTGAGTGGCTACACCTTC. This gives the protein CASRRDRLSGYTF. This chain links TRBV19 with TRBJ1-2; 7 positions agree with TRBD1. This CDR3 has 13 amino acids. Germline-derived CDR1 and CDR2 are LNHDA and SQIVND (reference sequence). V dropped 6 bases and J dropped 7; count of bases not matched to a gene: 8.

This clone was observed once. The chain joins TRBV10-2 to TRBJ2-1; 11 bases align to TRBD2. CDR1 and CDR2 from the germline V gene are WSHSY and SAAADI. This CDR3 has 15 residues. V lost 6 bases to trimming and J lost 5 bases; unmatched junction nucleotides: 6. In DNA form, the CDR3 reads TGCGCCAGCAGGGCGGGACTAGCGGTCAACAATGAGCAGTTCTTC. This encodes CASRAGLAVNNEQFF.

V gene TRBV5-1 combines with J gene TRBJ1-4; a weak D match, TRBD1 (5 bases). The CDR3 totals 14 residues. Trimming cost V 3 bases and J 4 bases, with 10 bases left between them. Per the germline V gene, CDR1 is SGHRS and CDR2 is YFSETQ. The CDR3 DNA reads as TGCGCCAGCAGCTCGGGGGGGAATAATGAAAAACTGTTTTTT. Protein product: CASSSGGNNEKLFF. The variable domain in full, with the rest retrieved from reference TRBV5-1 and TRBJ1-4, is KAGVTQTPRYLIKTRGQQVTLSCSPISGHRSVSWYQQTPGQGLQFLFEYFSETQRNKGNFPGRFSGRQFSNSRSEMNVSTLELGDSALYLCASSSGGNNEKLFFGSGTQLSVL.

The rearrangement uses TRBV28 and TRBJ1-1; 9 bases map to TRBD1. Germline values: CDR1 MDHEN, CDR2 SYDVKM. The junction had 6 bases not matched to a gene; V was cut back by 6 bases and J by 4 bases. The CDR3 covers 14 residues. CDR3 in amino acids: CASRAGTGLTEAFF. CDR3 DNA: TGTGCCAGCAGGGCCGGGACAGGGCTCACTGAAGCTTTCTTT.

On this clone: At one boundary the junction diverges from the germline segment, which might be a read error. This rearrangement joins TRBV19 to TRBJ2-1, with D possibly being TRBD1 (5 bases). Germline-derived CDR1 and CDR2 are LNHDA and SQIVND (reference sequence). The CDR3 extends over 16 amino acids. In DNA, the CDR3 is TGTGCCAGTAGCCCGGGTCAGGGTTCGTCCTACAGTGAGCAGTTCTTC. Its protein product is CASSPGQGSSYSEQFF. The complete variable domain, with remaining parts taken from reference TRBV19 and TRBJ2-1, reads DGGITQSPKYLFRKEGQNVTLSCEQNLNHDAMYWYRQDPGQGLRLIYYSQIVNDFQKGDIAEGYSVSREKKESFPLTVTSAQKNPTAFYLCASSPGQGSSYSEQFFGPGTRLTVL.

This clone is a singleton in its sample. J is TRBJ1-3 and V is TRBV5-8; a weak D match, TRBD1 (6 bases). V shed 4 bases and J shed 4 bases, with 12 bases lying between them. The germline gives CDR1 SGHTS, CDR2 YDEGEE. The CDR3 spans 14 residues. The CDR3 protein is CASSIRGSGNTIYF. The DNA for the CDR3 is TGTGCCAGCAGCATCAGGGGTTCCGGAAACACCATATATTTT.

The V gene is TRBV4-3, the J gene TRBJ2-7; 11 bases map to TRBD2. Germline V CDR1 and CDR2: LGHNA, YSLEER. This CDR3 contains 18 residues. V was pared by 0 bases and J by 1 base, with 8 bases of the junction left unmatched. The CDR3 spells CASSQDEALAGESYEQYF. Written as DNA, the CDR3 is TGCGCCAGCAGCCAAGATGAGGCACTAGCGGGGGAATCCTACGAGCAGTACTTC.